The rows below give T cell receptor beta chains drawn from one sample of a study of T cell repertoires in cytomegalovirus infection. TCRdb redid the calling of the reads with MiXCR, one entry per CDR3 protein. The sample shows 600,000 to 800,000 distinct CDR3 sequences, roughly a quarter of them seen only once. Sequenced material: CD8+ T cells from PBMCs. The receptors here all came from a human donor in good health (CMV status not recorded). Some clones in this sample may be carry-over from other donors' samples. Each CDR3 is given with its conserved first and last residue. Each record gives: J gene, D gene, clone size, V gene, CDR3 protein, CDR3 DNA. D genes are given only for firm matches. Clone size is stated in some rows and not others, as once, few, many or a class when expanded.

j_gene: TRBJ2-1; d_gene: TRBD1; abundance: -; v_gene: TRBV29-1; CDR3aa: CSVVLQGLWQFF; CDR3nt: TGCAGCGTTGTCTTACAGGGGCTATGGCAGTTCTTC
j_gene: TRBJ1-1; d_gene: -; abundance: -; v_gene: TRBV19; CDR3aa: CASSMAPAGTEAFF; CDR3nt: TGTGCCAGTAGTATGGCGCCGGCGGGAACTGAAGCTTTCTTT
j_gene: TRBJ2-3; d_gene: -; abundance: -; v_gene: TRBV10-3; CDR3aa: CAISDTDTQYF; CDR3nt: TGTGCCATCAGTGACACAGATACGCAGTATTTT
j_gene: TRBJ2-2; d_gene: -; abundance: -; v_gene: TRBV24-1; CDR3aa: CATSDREMNTGELFF; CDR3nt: TGTGCCACCAGTGATAGGGAGATGAACACCGGGGAGCTGTTTTTT
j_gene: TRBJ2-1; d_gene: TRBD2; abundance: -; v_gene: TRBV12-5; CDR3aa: CASASGGAPYNEQFF; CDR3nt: TGTGCTAGTGCCTCGGGGGGGGCCCCCTACAATGAGCAGTTCTTC
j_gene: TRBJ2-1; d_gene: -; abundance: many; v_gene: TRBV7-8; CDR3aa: CASSPQATSYNEQFF; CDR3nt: TGTGCCAGCAGCCCGCAGGCGACCTCCTACAATGAGCAGTTCTTC
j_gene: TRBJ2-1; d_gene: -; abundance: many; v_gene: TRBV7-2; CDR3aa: CASRHDEQFF; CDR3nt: TGTGCCAGCCGCCACGACGAGCAGTTCTTC
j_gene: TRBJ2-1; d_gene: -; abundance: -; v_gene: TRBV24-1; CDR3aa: CATSDSFVGGSYNEQFF; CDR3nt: TGTGCCACCAGTGATTCTTTTGTGGGGGGATCCTACAATGAGCAGTTCTTC
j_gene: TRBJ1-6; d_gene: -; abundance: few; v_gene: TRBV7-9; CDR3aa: CASSLGPDLSSPLHF; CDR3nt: TGTGCCAGCAGCTTAGGCCCGGATTTAAGTTCACCCCTCCACTTT
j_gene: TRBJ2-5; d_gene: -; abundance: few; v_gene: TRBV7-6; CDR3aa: CASSLVEAVYF; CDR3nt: TGTGCCAGCAGCTTAGTAGAGGCTGTCTACTTC
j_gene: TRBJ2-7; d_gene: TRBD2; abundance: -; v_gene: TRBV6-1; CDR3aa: CASNWRGGNEQYF; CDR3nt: TGTGCCAGCAACTGGAGGGGAGGGAACGAGCAGTACTTC
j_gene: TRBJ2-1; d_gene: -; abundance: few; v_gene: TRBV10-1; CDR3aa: CASSDVADNYNEQFF; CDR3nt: TGCGCCAGCAGTGATGTAGCGGACAACTACAATGAGCAGTTCTTC
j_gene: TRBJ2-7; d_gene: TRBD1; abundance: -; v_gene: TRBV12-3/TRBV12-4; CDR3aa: CASSPRRDRAGEQYF; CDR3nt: TGTGCCAGCAGTCCTCGTCGGGACAGGGCTGGCGAGCAGTACTTC
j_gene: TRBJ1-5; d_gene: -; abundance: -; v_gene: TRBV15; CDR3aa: CATSRYRGSNQPQHF; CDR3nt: TGTGCCACCAGCAGATATAGGGGAAGCAATCAGCCCCAGCATTTT
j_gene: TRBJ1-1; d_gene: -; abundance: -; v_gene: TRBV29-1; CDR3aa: CSVEIRDFGEAFF; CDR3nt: TGCAGCGTTGAAATTAGGGACTTTGGAGAAGCTTTCTTT
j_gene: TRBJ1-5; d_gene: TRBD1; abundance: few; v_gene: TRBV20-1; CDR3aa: CSARSGTGDPAGNQPQHF; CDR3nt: TGCAGTGCTAGATCCGGGACAGGGGACCCTGCAGGCAATCAGCCCCAGCATTTT
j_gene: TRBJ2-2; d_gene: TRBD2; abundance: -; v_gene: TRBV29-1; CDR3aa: CSVDRDSSGGAYNTGELFF; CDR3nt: TGCAGCGTAGACCGGGATTCTAGCGGGGGGGCCTATAACACCGGGGAGCTGTTTTTT
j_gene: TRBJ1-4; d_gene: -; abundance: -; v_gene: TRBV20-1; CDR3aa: CSAIQSFRPRRNEKLFF; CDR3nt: TGCAGTGCCATACAAAGTTTCCGACCTAGGCGTAATGAAAAACTGTTTTTT
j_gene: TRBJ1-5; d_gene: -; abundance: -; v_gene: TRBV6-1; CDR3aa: CASSFAPPGEGQPQHF; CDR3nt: TGTGCCAGCAGTTTCGCACCCCCGGGGGAGGGGCAGCCCCAGCATTTT
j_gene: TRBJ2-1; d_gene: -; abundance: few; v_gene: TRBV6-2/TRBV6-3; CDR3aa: CASSYSGQSVSYNEQFF; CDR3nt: TGTGCCAGCAGTTATTCCGGACAGAGCGTTTCCTACAATGAGCAGTTCTTC
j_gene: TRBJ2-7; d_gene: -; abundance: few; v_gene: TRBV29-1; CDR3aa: CSVEDSRKEQYF; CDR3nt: TGCAGCGTTGAAGATTCACGGAAGGAGCAGTACTTC
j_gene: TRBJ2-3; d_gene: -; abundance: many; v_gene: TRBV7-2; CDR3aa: CASSFITDTQYF; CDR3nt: TGTGCCAGCAGCTTTATAACAGATACGCAGTATTTT
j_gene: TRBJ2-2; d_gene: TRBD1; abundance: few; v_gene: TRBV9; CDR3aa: CASSVARTGDTGELFF; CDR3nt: TGTGCCAGCAGCGTAGCTAGGACAGGGGACACCGGGGAGCTGTTTTTT
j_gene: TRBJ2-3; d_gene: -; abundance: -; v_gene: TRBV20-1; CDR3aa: CSARHEVTDTQYF; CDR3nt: TGCAGTGCTAGACACGAAGTAACAGATACGCAGTATTTT
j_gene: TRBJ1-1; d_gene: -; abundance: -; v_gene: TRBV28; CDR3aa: CASSHQWGGHAEAFF; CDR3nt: TGTGCCAGCAGTCACCAGTGGGGGGGGCATGCTGAAGCTTTCTTT
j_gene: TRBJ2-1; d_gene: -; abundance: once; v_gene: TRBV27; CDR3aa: CASSFNHENEQFF; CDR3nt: TGTGCCAGCAGTTTTAATCATGAAAATGAGCAGTTCTTC
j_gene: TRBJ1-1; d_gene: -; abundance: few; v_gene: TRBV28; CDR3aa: CASVLRGMNTEAFF; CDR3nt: TGTGCCAGCGTCCTTAGGGGGATGAACACTGAAGCTTTCTTT
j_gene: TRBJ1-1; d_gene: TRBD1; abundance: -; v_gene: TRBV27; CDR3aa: CASSTGQAEAFF; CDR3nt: TGTGCCAGCAGTACGGGACAGGCTGAAGCTTTCTTT
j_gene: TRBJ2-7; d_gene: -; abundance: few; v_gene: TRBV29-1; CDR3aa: CSVSLHASSYEQYF; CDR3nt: TGCAGCGTATCGCTACACGCAAGCTCCTACGAGCAGTACTTC
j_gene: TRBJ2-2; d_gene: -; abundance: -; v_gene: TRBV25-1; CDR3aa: CASGGSGELFF; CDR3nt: TGTGCCAGCGGAGGATCCGGGGAGCTGTTTTTT
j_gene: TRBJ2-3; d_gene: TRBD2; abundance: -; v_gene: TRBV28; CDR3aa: CALGSGTSTDTQYF; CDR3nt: TGTGCCCTGGGAAGCGGGACCAGCACAGATACGCAGTATTTT
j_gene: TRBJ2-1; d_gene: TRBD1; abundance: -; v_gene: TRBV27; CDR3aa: CASSTGQVNEQFF; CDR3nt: TGTGCCAGCAGTACGGGACAGGTCAATGAGCAGTTCTTC
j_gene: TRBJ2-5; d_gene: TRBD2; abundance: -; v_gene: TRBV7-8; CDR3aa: CASSFFSGGGETQYF; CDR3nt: TGTGCCAGCAGCTTCTTCTCTGGCGGGGGGGAGACCCAGTACTTC
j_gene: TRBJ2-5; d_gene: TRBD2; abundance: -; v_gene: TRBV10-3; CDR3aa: CAISEGTSGKETQYF; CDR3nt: TGTGCCATCAGTGAGGGGACTAGCGGCAAAGAGACCCAGTACTTC
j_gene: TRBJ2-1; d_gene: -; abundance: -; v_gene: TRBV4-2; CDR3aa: CASSQAYTDGSYNEQFF; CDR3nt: TGTGCCAGCAGCCAAGCGTATACCGACGGCTCCTACAATGAGCAGTTCTTC
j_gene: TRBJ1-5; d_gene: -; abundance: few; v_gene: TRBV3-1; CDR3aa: CASSPRGQLNQPQHF; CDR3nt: TGTGCCAGCAGCCCCCGCGGACAGCTCAATCAGCCCCAGCATTTT
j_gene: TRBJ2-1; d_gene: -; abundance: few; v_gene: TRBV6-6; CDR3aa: CASSSTGFNEQFF; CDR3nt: TGTGCCAGCAGTTCAACAGGGTTCAATGAGCAGTTCTTC
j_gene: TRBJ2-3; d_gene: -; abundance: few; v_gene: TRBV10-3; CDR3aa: CAIRERKRYSGASTDTQYF; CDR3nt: TGTGCCATCAGAGAGCGAAAACGTTATAGCGGAGCTAGCACAGATACGCAGTATTTT
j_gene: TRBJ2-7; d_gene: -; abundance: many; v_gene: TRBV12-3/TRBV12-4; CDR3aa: CASSFGSYEQYF; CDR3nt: TGTGCCAGCAGTTTCGGGTCCTACGAGCAGTACTTC
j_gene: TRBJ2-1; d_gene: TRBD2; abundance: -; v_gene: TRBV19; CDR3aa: CASSIGTSVNEQFF; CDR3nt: TGTGCCAGTAGTATCGGGACTAGCGTCAATGAGCAGTTCTTC
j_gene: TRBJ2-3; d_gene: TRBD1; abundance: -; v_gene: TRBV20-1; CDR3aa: CSARTGKSFPDTQYF; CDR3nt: TGCAGTGCCAGGACAGGGAAATCGTTCCCAGATACGCAGTATTTT
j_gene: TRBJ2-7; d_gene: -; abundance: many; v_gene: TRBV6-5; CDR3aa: CASNLGYEQYF; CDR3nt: TGTGCCAGCAACCTCGGGTACGAGCAGTACTTC
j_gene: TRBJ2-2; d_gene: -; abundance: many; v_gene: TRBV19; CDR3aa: CASTPRVRSNTGELFF; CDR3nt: TGTGCCAGCACTCCCCGCGTTCGATCGAACACCGGGGAGCTGTTTTTT
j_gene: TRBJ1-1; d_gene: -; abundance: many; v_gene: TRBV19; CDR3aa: CASSIAGSNTEAFF; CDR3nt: TGTGCCAGTAGTATTGCAGGGTCAAACACTGAAGCTTTCTTT
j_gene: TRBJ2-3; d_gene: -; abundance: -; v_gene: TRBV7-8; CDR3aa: CTSSSWTSTDTQYF; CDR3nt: TGTACCAGCAGCTCGTGGACTAGCACAGATACGCAGTATTTT
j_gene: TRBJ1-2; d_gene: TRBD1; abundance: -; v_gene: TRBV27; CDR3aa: CASSLSRQGRYTF; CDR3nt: TGTGCCAGCAGTTTATCTCGACAGGGACGCTACACCTTC
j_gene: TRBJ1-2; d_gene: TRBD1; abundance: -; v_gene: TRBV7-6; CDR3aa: CASSLGTGKSGYTF; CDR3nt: TGTGCCAGCAGCCTGGGGACAGGAAAAAGCGGCTACACCTTC
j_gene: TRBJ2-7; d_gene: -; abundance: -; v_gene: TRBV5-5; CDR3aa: CASSLVGITASYEQYF; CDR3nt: TGTGCCAGCAGCTTGGTTGGAATCACAGCCTCCTACGAGCAGTACTTC
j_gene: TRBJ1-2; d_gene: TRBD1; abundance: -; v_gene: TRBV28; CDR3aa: CASRHQGDRGYTF; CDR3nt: TGTGCCAGCAGGCACCAAGGGGACAGAGGCTACACCTTC
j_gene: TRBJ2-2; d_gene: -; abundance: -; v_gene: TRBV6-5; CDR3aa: CASSYAIGTGELFF; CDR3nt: TGTGCCAGCAGTTACGCGATTGGGACCGGGGAGCTGTTTTTT
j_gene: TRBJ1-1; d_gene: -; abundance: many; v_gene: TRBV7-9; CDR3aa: CASSPTATEAFF; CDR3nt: TGTGCCAGCAGCCCGACGGCCACTGAAGCTTTCTTT
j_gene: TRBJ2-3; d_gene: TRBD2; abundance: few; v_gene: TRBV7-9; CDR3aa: CASSASLGGGLTDTQYF; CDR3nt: TGTGCCAGCAGCGCCTCACTTGGCGGGGGGCTCACAGATACGCAGTATTTT
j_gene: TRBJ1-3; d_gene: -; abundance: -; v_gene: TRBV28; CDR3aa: CASSGRSGNTIYF; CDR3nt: TGTGCCAGCAGCGGAAGGTCCGGAAACACCATATATTTT